The TCR beta chain described here comes from a study of cytomegalovirus exposure and HLA in healthy donors. From germline, CDR1 is SGHRS and CDR2 YFSETQ. This CDR3 spans 13 amino acids. V dropped 0 bases and J dropped 5 bases, with 8 bases sitting between them. Assay used: immunoSEQ multiplex PCR; TCRdb lists only in-frame clones, some missing. The table lists around 300,000 clones, roughly 90% of them singletons. With respect to this clone: Its antigen remains unidentified.

From the approximately 120-subject validation cohort, which was separate from the roughly 670-subject first cohort, the donors were drawn. Study findings and constraints: A few chains linked to CMV were shown in vitro to be specific for CMV antigens.

The sample comprised PBMCs. This chain joins TRBV5-1 and TRBJ1-2; maybe TRBD1 (6 bases). The receptor was isolated from a woman between 18 and 30 years old in good health and CMV-seronegative. The DNA for the CDR3 is TGCGCCAGCAGCTTGGAGGGGGAGTATGGCTACACCTTC. Protein product: CASSLEGEYGYTF.